Listed here is a single T cell receptor beta chain. The same CDR3 also results from other DNA sequences found in this sample. This sample was taken from a study of blood T cell repertoires in COVID-19. Assay used: immunoSEQ multiplex PCR; TCRdb lists only in-frame clones, some missing. The sample carries 150,000 to 200,000 clones, 87% recorded once. CDR1 and CDR2 (germline): KGHSH, LQKENI. The CDR3 runs to 19 residues. Germline trimming cut 2 bases from V and 1 base from J; bases unmatched to any gene: 13. The sample comprised peripheral blood. This sequence originates from a woman in her seventies with COVID-19, enrolled during active disease. This sequence joins TRBV18 and TRBJ1-2; 10 bases agree with TRBD1. CDR3 residues: CASSPDYRDRGMINYGYTF. Written as DNA, the CDR3 is TGTGCCAGCTCACCAGACTACCGGGACAGGGGCATGATTAACTATGGCTACACCTTC.